The 29 T cell receptor beta chains below all came from one sample that was sequenced in a study of T cells after yellow fever vaccination. TCRdb fed the 5' RACE reads into MiXCR, producing one record per CDR3 protein. The sample has 130,000 or so distinct CDR3 sequences; approximately 16% are singletons. The starting material was CD8+ T cells sorted from PBMCs, obtained 5 days after the yellow fever booster vaccination. All receptors derive from a man younger than 30 who received the YFV17D yellow fever vaccine.

This chain links TRBV12-3 or TRBV12-4 with TRBJ2-7, with 7 positions matching TRBD2. CDR3 length: 13 residues. J was trimmed by 5 bases and V by 5 bases; bases with no gene match: 6. In nucleotides, the CDR3 is TGTGCCAGCAGTATTGGGAGGGCAAACGAGCAGTACTTC. It specifies CASSIGRANEQYF.

The V call is TRBV2, the J call TRBJ1-1, with TRBD1 identical over 11 bases. V shed 6 bases and J 4 bases; nucleotides not matched to a gene: 4. CDR1 SNHLY and CDR2 FYNNEI come from the germline V gene. This CDR3 has 14 amino acids. CDR3 sequence reads: CASRAGTGGTEAFF. The CDR3 DNA follows: TGTGCCAGCAGAGCCGGGACAGGGGGCACTGAAGCTTTCTTT.

This clonotype has a handful of counts. J is TRBJ1-1 and V is TRBV14; maybe TRBD1 (5 bases). The CDR3 has 15 amino acids. Trimming took 1 base from V and 0 from J, leaving 9 bases between them. Germline V lookup: CDR1 SGHDN, CDR2 FVKESK. The CDR3 sequence is CASSQGQRMNTEAFF. CDR3 in DNA: TGTGCCAGCAGCCAAGGACAGAGAATGAACACTGAAGCTTTCTTT.

The rearrangement uses TRBV9 and TRBJ1-5; 9 nucleotides align to TRBD1. The germline V gene encodes CDR1 SGDLS and CDR2 YYNGEE. This CDR3 comprises 15 residues. Trimming removed 2 bases from V and 1 base from J; junction bases left unmatched: 1. CDR3 amino acids: CASSVTGGSNQPQHF. In DNA form, the CDR3 reads TGTGCCAGCAGCGTGACAGGGGGGAGCAATCAGCCCCAGCATTTT.

V and J are TRBV15 and TRBJ2-3; maybe TRBD2 (7 bases). V lost 1 base and J 2 bases, leaving 13 bases between the germline ends. CDR1 is LNHNV, CDR2 YYDKDF, per germline (reference sequence). The CDR3 spans 16 residues. CDR3 region: CATSRGTGGLTDTQYF. Written as DNA, the CDR3 is TGTGCCACCAGCAGAGGGACGGGGGGCCTCACAGATACGCAGTATTTT.

The genes are TRBV5-4 and TRBJ2-5; D remains unclear. V was trimmed by 3 bases and J by 4 bases, leaving 4 bases between them. In germline, CDR1 is SGHNT, CDR2 YYREEE (reference sequence). The CDR3 spans 11 residues. CDR3 sequence reads: CASSWGETQYF. The CDR3 DNA reads TGTGCCAGCAGCTGGGGAGAGACCCAGTACTTC.

The J gene is TRBJ2-7, the V gene TRBV7-9; maybe TRBD1 (6 bases). CDR1 is SEHNR, CDR2 FQNEAQ, per germline (reference sequence). The CDR3 length is 12 residues. V was clipped by 5 bases and J by 7 bases, with 12 bases between them. The CDR3 region has the DNA TGTGCCAGCAGCCTCGGACAGAAGGAGCAGTACTTC. Translated: CASSLGQKEQYF.

The J gene is TRBJ1-2, the V gene TRBV5-1; no clear D gene. Trimming cost V 2 bases and J 8 bases, with 16 bases left between them. The CDR3 consists of 14 residues. Germline lookup yields CDR1 SGHRS and CDR2 YFSETQ. CDR3 coding DNA: TGCGCCAGCAGCTTTACCGGCCCTCCGCAGGGCTACACCTTC. Its translation is CASSFTGPPQGYTF.

The CDR3 DNA is TGTGCCAGCAGTACCAGTGGTGGAGACATTCAGTACTTC. It encodes CASSTSGGDIQYF. This chain joins TRBV7-9 and TRBJ2-4; no clear D. Germline values: CDR1 SEHNR, CDR2 FQNEAQ (reference sequence). The CDR3 is made up of 13 amino acids. Trimming left V 6 bases short and J 8 bases short, with 14 bases between.

V usage is TRBV5-6 and J usage is TRBJ1-5, with no clear D. The CDR3 covers 14 residues. Looked up from germline, CDR1 is SGHDT and CDR2 is YYEEEE. Trimming left V 1 base short and J 0 bases short, with 5 bases between. CDR3 DNA sequence: TGTGCCAGCAGCTTGTACATTAGCAATCAGCCCCAGCATTTT. Its translation: CASSLYISNQPQHF.

The CDR3, as DNA: TGTGCCAGCAGCCCAGCCCAAGGGGCGCGGGATACGCAGTATTTT. Translation: CASSPAQGARDTQYF. The V call is TRBV7-3, the J call TRBJ2-3, with D possibly being TRBD1 (5 bases). V lost 5 bases to trimming and J lost 6 bases, with 18 bases between them. The CDR3 contains 15 residues. Germline-derived CDR1 and CDR2 are SGHTA and FQGTGA.

This chain joins TRBV7-9 and TRBJ2-2, with D unclear. The germline V gene has CDR1 SEHNR and CDR2 FQNEAQ (reference sequence). V lost 5 bases to trimming and J lost 6 bases, with 10 bases between them. CDR3 length equals 13 residues. CDR3: CASSPPRAGELFF. The CDR3, as DNA: TGTGCCAGCAGCCCCCCCCGAGCCGGGGAGCTGTTTTTT.

This clonotype occurred many times. The CDR3 protein is CASSLAQGLDTQYF. CDR3 coding DNA: TGCGCCAGCAGCTTGGCCCAGGGGTTGGATACGCAGTATTTT. The chain is built from TRBV5-1 and TRBJ2-3; possible D gene TRBD1, 6 bases. V was clipped by 0 bases and J by 6 bases, with 11 bases between them. CDR1 and CDR2 (germline): SGHRS, YFSETQ. This CDR3 contains 14 residues. The variable domain in full, completed from reference TRBV5-1 and TRBJ2-3, reads KAGVTQTPRYLIKTRGQQVTLSCSPISGHRSVSWYQQTPGQGLQFLFEYFSETQRNKGNFPGRFSGRQFSNSRSEMNVSTLELGDSALYLCASSLAQGLDTQYFGPGTRLTVL.

This clonotype was observed many times. V gene TRBV4-3 combines with J gene TRBJ2-1; TRBD2 might be the D (6 bases). The CDR3 is 15 residues long. With 4 bases removed from V and 0 bases from J, the gap between germline ends came to 10 bases. CDR1 and CDR2 (germline): LGHNA, YSLEER. CDR3 DNA: TGCGCCAGCAGCCCAGGGACTCCCTCCTACAATGAGCAGTTCTTC. Protein: CASSPGTPSYNEQFF.

The CDR3 loop is CASSPPGVVEQFF. CDR3 in DNA: TGTGCCAGCAGCCCACCGGGAGTCGTTGAGCAGTTCTTC. The chain links TRBV7-9 to TRBJ2-1; weak D call: TRBD2 (6 bases). In germline, CDR1 is SEHNR, CDR2 FQNEAQ (reference sequence). The CDR3 sequence is 13 residues long. Trimming stripped 5 bases from V and 9 bases from J, with 14 bases between.

The gene calls are TRBV12-3 or TRBV12-4 and TRBJ1-2, with a tentative D call TRBD1 (6 bases). There are 13 residues in the CDR3. The V end lost 5 bases, the J end lost 5 bases, and 12 bases lay between the germline ends. The CDR3 DNA reads TGTGCCAGCAGTCCCCGGACAGTTTATGGCTACACCTTC. This translates into CASSPRTVYGYTF.

The chain is built from TRBV10-3 and TRBJ1-5; unclear D gene. V lost 8 bases to trimming and J lost 2 bases, with 10 bases between them. This CDR3 has 13 amino acids. Germline CDR1 reads ENHRY; CDR2 reads SYGVKD. CDR3 amino acids: CAISPGGNQPQHF. In DNA, the CDR3 is TGTGCCATCTCCCCAGGCGGCAATCAGCCCCAGCATTTT.

This clonotype was seen more than once but under ten times. The rearrangement uses TRBV4-3 and TRBJ2-7; TRBD1 matches 7 bases. This CDR3 comprises 14 residues. Germline trimming cut 3 bases from V and 3 bases from J; bases unmatched to any gene: 5. Germline loops: CDR1 LGHNA, CDR2 YSLEER. DNA of the CDR3: TGCGCCAGCAGCCACGGACAGGAGAACTACGAGCAGTACTTC. This encodes CASSHGQENYEQYF.

The sample holds a few counts of this clonotype. This chain joins TRBV5-1 and TRBJ1-1; 10 bases map to TRBD1. This CDR3 contains 16 residues. Germline V gene sequence: CDR1 SGHRS, CDR2 YFSETQ. The ends lost 4 bases at V and 0 bases at J; junction bases unmatched: 6. The CDR3 region is CASSATGGRLNTEAFF. In nucleotides, the CDR3 is TGCGCCAGCAGCGCGACAGGGGGCCGTCTGAACACTGAAGCTTTCTTT.

The chain has TRBV14 and TRBJ2-2; D unclear. V lost 0 bases to trimming and J lost 3 bases, with 14 bases between them. Germline CDR1 reads SGHDN; CDR2 reads FVKESK. This CDR3 region has 17 residues. CDR3 nucleotides: TGTGCCAGCAGCCAAGATAATTCGTTCCTGGACACCGGGGAGCTGTTTTTT. Encoded protein: CASSQDNSFLDTGELFF.

This clonotype was seen a handful of times. This chain uses TRBV2 with TRBJ2-3; TRBD1 is a possible D gene (5 bases). V was pared by 4 bases and J by 3 bases, with 17 bases between. The CDR3 length is 16 residues. Germline loops: CDR1 SNHLY, CDR2 FYNNEI. The CDR3 protein is CASSGSVGPATDTQYF. In DNA form, the CDR3 reads TGTGCCAGCAGTGGGTCGGTGGGGCCCGCGACAGATACGCAGTATTTT.

This clonotype was observed a handful of times. The CDR3 protein is CASNGMNTGELFF. The CDR3 DNA follows: TGCGCCAGCAACGGGATGAACACCGGGGAGCTGTTTTTT. The chain employs TRBV4-1 and TRBJ2-2, with D possibly being TRBD2 (5 bases). The V and J ends lost 7 bases and 1 base respectively, with 7 bases between them. Per the germline V gene, CDR1 is MGHRA and CDR2 is YSYEKL. The CDR3 runs to 13 residues.

This clonotype has only a few counts. The chain is built from TRBV20-1 and TRBJ2-2; D gene uncertain. Germline V gene sequence: CDR1 DFQATT, CDR2 SNEGSKA (reference sequence). V lost 3 bases to trimming and J lost 6 bases, with 14 bases between them. The CDR3 length is 14 residues. CDR3 nucleotides: TGCAGTGCTAGGGGGTCGGAAGAATCCGGGGAGCTGTTTTTT. It specifies CSARGSEESGELFF.

This clonotype occurred a few times. The chain couples TRBV7-8 to TRBJ2-7; maybe TRBD2 (6 bases). CDR1 and CDR2 from the germline V gene are SGHVS and FQNEAQ. The CDR3 covers 15 residues. The V end was cut by 1 base, the J end by 6 bases, with 16 bases between. The CDR3 bases are TGTGCCAGCAGCTTAGTTGGTGGGCGGGGCTCCGAGCAGTACGTC. Protein: CASSLVGGRGSEQYV.

There are a few counts of this clonotype. The chain joins TRBV7-6 to TRBJ1-2; tentatively, D is TRBD1 (5 bases). Germline CDR1 and CDR2: SGHVS and FNYEAQ. CDR3 length: 14 residues. Trimming pared 8 bases from V and 4 bases from J, leaving 17 bases between. The CDR3 DNA reads TGTGCCAGCGGCACAGACAGCACAATCTATGGCTACACCTTC. It encodes CASGTDSTIYGYTF.

This clonotype was counted only a few times. The chain is built from TRBV4-1 and TRBJ1-1; 7 bases align to TRBD1. After removal of 3 bases from V and 11 bases from J, the junction contained 12 bases not matched to a gene. The CDR3 has 14 residues. The germline V gene encodes CDR1 MGHRA and CDR2 YSYEKL. CDR3: CASSHKPTGKKAFF. The CDR3 nucleotides are TGCGCCAGCAGCCATAAACCGACAGGGAAGAAGGCTTTCTTT.

This clonotype turned up a few times. The chain uses TRBV7-8 and TRBJ2-1, with a possible D match to TRBD2 (5 bases). Germline CDR1 SGHVS, CDR2 FQNEAQ. This CDR3 has 16 amino acids. The V end was cut by 5 bases, the J end by 7 bases, with 21 bases between. CDR3 protein: CASSPGRDYVRNEQFF. The CDR3 DNA reads TGTGCCAGCAGCCCTGGCCGGGATTACGTTAGGAATGAGCAGTTCTTC.

There are a few counts of this clonotype. This chain joins TRBV5-1 and TRBJ2-4, with D tentatively TRBD1 (6 bases). Trimming took off 7 bases at V and 8 bases at J, with 19 bases between the two ends. This CDR3 has 14 residues. Germline assignment: CDR1 SGHRS and CDR2 YFSETQ. CDR3 loop: CASLGDISVHIQYF. The CDR3 nucleotides read TGCGCCAGCTTGGGGGACATCTCGGTACACATTCAGTACTTC. The entire variable domain, with the rest obtained from reference TRBV5-1 and TRBJ2-4, is as follows: KAGVTQTPRYLIKTRGQQVTLSCSPISGHRSVSWYQQTPGQGLQFLFEYFSETQRNKGNFPGRFSGRQFSNSRSEMNVSTLELGDSALYLCASLGDISVHIQYFGAGTRLSVL.

With regard to this clonotype: With a much larger clone just one base away, this may be a read error. The chain uses TRBV5-4 and TRBJ2-5; D remains unclear. The CDR3 runs to 11 residues. Germline loops: CDR1 SGHNT, CDR2 YYREEE (reference sequence). The CDR3 DNA reads as TGTGCCAGCAGCTTCGGAGAGACCAAGTACTTC. It specifies CASSFGETKYF.